These T cell receptor beta chains were read from a single sample in a study of blood T cell repertoires in COVID-19. Repertoires were generated with immunoSEQ multiplex PCR, while TCRdb's copy carries only in-frame clones and drops some. There are more than 150,000 clones in the sample; 81% occur only once, and 9.5% to 15% lies in the top ten. Sequenced sample: peripheral blood. These receptors all come from an elderly woman with COVID-19, enrolled during active disease. The CDR3 runs from the conserved cysteine through the conserved F or W. A D gene is named only where the DNA matches it firmly. Not all rows give a size; the values are once, few, many and, for expanded clones, a class.

v_gene: TRBV7-9; d_gene: TRBD1; abundance: few; j_gene: TRBJ2-1; CDR3nt: TGTGCCAGCAGCACCCCGGGACAGGGGATCAATGAGCAGTTCTTC; CDR3aa: CASSTPGQGINEQFF
v_gene: TRBV19; d_gene: -; abundance: -; j_gene: TRBJ2-5; CDR3nt: TGTGCCAGTAATCAGTTAGGGGGTCTAGGGACCCAGTACTTC; CDR3aa: CASNQLGGLGTQYF
v_gene: TRBV11-3; d_gene: -; abundance: few; j_gene: TRBJ1-1; CDR3nt: TGTGCCAGCAGCTTAGATTTGGGGCCTTGGACAGAATCGAACACTGAAGCTTTCTTT; CDR3aa: CASSLDLGPWTESNTEAFF
v_gene: TRBV6-2/TRBV6-3; d_gene: TRBD1; abundance: few; j_gene: TRBJ2-7; CDR3nt: TGTGCCAGCAGTTACCTCGACAGGGCCTCCTACGAGCAGTACTTC; CDR3aa: CASSYLDRASYEQYF
v_gene: TRBV7-2; d_gene: -; abundance: -; j_gene: TRBJ2-5; CDR3nt: TGTGCCAGCAGCACTACTAGAGAAGAGACCCAGTACTTC; CDR3aa: CASSTTREETQYF
v_gene: TRBV27; d_gene: -; abundance: -; j_gene: TRBJ1-1; CDR3nt: TGTGCCAGCAGTTTATCAGCCATGAACACTGAAGCTTTCTTT; CDR3aa: CASSLSAMNTEAFF
v_gene: TRBV5-1; d_gene: -; abundance: once; j_gene: TRBJ2-1; CDR3nt: TGCGCCAGCAGCTCGGACTCTCGAGTCAATGAGCAGTTCTTC; CDR3aa: CASSSDSRVNEQFF
v_gene: TRBV2; d_gene: TRBD1; abundance: -; j_gene: TRBJ2-7; CDR3nt: TGTGCCAGCAGTGAAGCTGGGACAGACTACGAGCAGTACTTC; CDR3aa: CASSEAGTDYEQYF
v_gene: TRBV2; d_gene: TRBD2; abundance: -; j_gene: TRBJ2-3; CDR3nt: TGTGCCAGCGCGTGGACTAGCGGGAGTGGGACGCAGTATTTT; CDR3aa: CASAWTSGSGTQYF
v_gene: TRBV29-1; d_gene: -; abundance: -; j_gene: TRBJ1-1; CDR3nt: TGCAGCGTTGATAGGGGTGGTGGGGCTTTCTTT; CDR3aa: CSVDRGGGAFF
v_gene: TRBV12-2; d_gene: -; abundance: -; j_gene: TRBJ1-2; CDR3nt: TGTGCAAGTCGCTTAATGGGACAGGGGGGCGAGCGGGATGGCTACACCTTC; CDR3aa: CASRLMGQGGERDGYTF
v_gene: TRBV16; d_gene: -; abundance: -; j_gene: TRBJ2-5; CDR3nt: TGTGCCAGCAGCCAACAAGGCGGGGAGGTCGAGACCCAGTACTTC; CDR3aa: CASSQQGGEVETQYF
v_gene: TRBV2; d_gene: -; abundance: few; j_gene: TRBJ2-6; CDR3nt: TGTGCCAGCAGTGAGGCGGGGCACCCTGGGGCCAACGTCCTGACTTTC; CDR3aa: CASSEAGHPGANVLTF
v_gene: TRBV6-1; d_gene: -; abundance: -; j_gene: TRBJ1-4; CDR3nt: TGTGCCAGCAGTGAAATTCCCGGTGAAAAACTGTTTTTT; CDR3aa: CASSEIPGEKLFF
v_gene: TRBV2; d_gene: -; abundance: -; j_gene: TRBJ2-2; CDR3nt: TGTGCCAGCAGGGTTACAGAGACCGGGGAGCTGTTTTTT; CDR3aa: CASRVTETGELFF
v_gene: TRBV28; d_gene: -; abundance: -; j_gene: TRBJ1-1; CDR3nt: TGTGCCAGCAGTTTTCCGGACAAGAACGGAGCTTTCTTT; CDR3aa: CASSFPDKNGAFF
v_gene: TRBV11-3; d_gene: -; abundance: -; j_gene: TRBJ2-1; CDR3nt: TGTGCCAGCAGCCACAACAATGAGCAGTTCTTC; CDR3aa: CASSHNNEQFF
v_gene: TRBV20-1; d_gene: TRBD1; abundance: -; j_gene: TRBJ1-1; CDR3nt: TGCAGTGCCCGGGACAGAACTGAAGCTTTCTTT; CDR3aa: CSARDRTEAFF
v_gene: TRBV4-1; d_gene: TRBD1; abundance: -; j_gene: TRBJ1-4; CDR3nt: TGCGCCAGCAGCCGCATCCAACAGGGGACTAATGAAAAACTGTTTTTT; CDR3aa: CASSRIQQGTNEKLFF
v_gene: TRBV6-2/TRBV6-3; d_gene: TRBD1; abundance: -; j_gene: TRBJ1-5; CDR3nt: TGTGCCAGCAGTTGGGACAGGCTCAATCAGCCCCAGCATTTT; CDR3aa: CASSWDRLNQPQHF
v_gene: TRBV11-3; d_gene: -; abundance: -; j_gene: TRBJ2-2; CDR3nt: TGTGCCAGCAGCTTAGATATCACCGGGGAGCTGTTTTTT; CDR3aa: CASSLDITGELFF
v_gene: TRBV19; d_gene: -; abundance: -; j_gene: TRBJ1-2; CDR3nt: TGTGCCAGTAGTATCCTTCAACCCCGGGGGAGTTATTATGGCTACACCTTC; CDR3aa: CASSILQPRGSYYGYTF
v_gene: TRBV21-1; d_gene: -; abundance: -; j_gene: TRBJ2-7; CDR3nt: TGTGCCAGCAGCCTCCGACACTTCTCCTACGAGCAGTACTTC; CDR3aa: CASSLRHFSYEQYF
v_gene: TRBV9; d_gene: TRBD1; abundance: -; j_gene: TRBJ1-2; CDR3nt: TGTGCCAGCCTGAGACAGGGCTATGGCTACACCTTC; CDR3aa: CASLRQGYGYTF
v_gene: TRBV7-2; d_gene: -; abundance: -; j_gene: TRBJ2-1; CDR3nt: TGTGCCAGCAGCTTATACGGGGGAAAGTACAATGAGCAGTTCTTC; CDR3aa: CASSLYGGKYNEQFF
v_gene: TRBV29-1; d_gene: TRBD2; abundance: -; j_gene: TRBJ2-3; CDR3nt: TGCAGCGTAGAGCGAGCGGGGGGCGCAGATACGCAGTATTTT; CDR3aa: CSVERAGGADTQYF
v_gene: TRBV28; d_gene: TRBD1; abundance: -; j_gene: TRBJ1-2; CDR3nt: TGTGCCAGCAGTTTATCCCCGACAGGGCAAGGAGGGGACCAGATATCGCGCTACACCTTC; CDR3aa: CASSLSPTGQGGDQISRYTF
v_gene: TRBV5-6; d_gene: -; abundance: few; j_gene: TRBJ1-6; CDR3nt: TGTGCCAGCAGCACCGGGGGTCGGGTGGATAATTCACCCCTCCACTTT; CDR3aa: CASSTGGRVDNSPLHF
v_gene: TRBV27; d_gene: TRBD2; abundance: -; j_gene: TRBJ2-7; CDR3nt: TGTGCCAGCAGTTGGACAGCGGGGGGAGCGTACGAGCAGTACTTC; CDR3aa: CASSWTAGGAYEQYF
v_gene: TRBV5-4; d_gene: TRBD2; abundance: few; j_gene: TRBJ2-1; CDR3nt: TGTGCCAGCAGCGTGGTGGTGACTAGCGAGCAGTTCTTC; CDR3aa: CASSVVVTSEQFF
v_gene: TRBV2; d_gene: TRBD2; abundance: -; j_gene: TRBJ2-1; CDR3nt: TGTGCCAGCAGACTAGCGGATAGTCTGGAGCAGTTCTTC; CDR3aa: CASRLADSLEQFF
v_gene: TRBV7-2; d_gene: TRBD1; abundance: -; j_gene: TRBJ2-5; CDR3nt: TGTGCCAGCAGCTTAACGTACCGGGACAGGCCACAAGAGACCCAGTACTTC; CDR3aa: CASSLTYRDRPQETQYF
v_gene: TRBV5-1; d_gene: TRBD1; abundance: -; j_gene: TRBJ2-7; CDR3nt: TGCGCCAGCTGCCAAGGGACAGGGGCCTACGAGCAGTACTTC; CDR3aa: CASCQGTGAYEQYF
v_gene: TRBV18; d_gene: -; abundance: once; j_gene: TRBJ1-1; CDR3nt: TGTGCCAGCTCAGCCGGGTACGGGTCAAGGGGAGCTTTCTTT; CDR3aa: CASSAGYGSRGAFF
v_gene: TRBV7-8; d_gene: TRBD1; abundance: -; j_gene: TRBJ1-2; CDR3nt: TGTGCCAGCACCCGGACAGGGTTTGGCTACACCTTC; CDR3aa: CASTRTGFGYTF
v_gene: TRBV6-2/TRBV6-3; d_gene: TRBD1; abundance: few; j_gene: TRBJ2-7; CDR3nt: TGTGCCAGCAGTTACTCCTGGATTGGAAAACAGGGGGCCTACGAGCAGTACTTC; CDR3aa: CASSYSWIGKQGAYEQYF
v_gene: TRBV5-1; d_gene: TRBD2; abundance: few; j_gene: TRBJ2-1; CDR3nt: TGCGCCAGCAGCCCCGGGACTAGCGGATACAATGAGCAGTTCTTC; CDR3aa: CASSPGTSGYNEQFF
v_gene: TRBV18; d_gene: -; abundance: few; j_gene: TRBJ1-2; CDR3nt: TGTGCCAGCTCACCACCGGTCGTCAGGGTAGCCCGCGGCTACACCTTC; CDR3aa: CASSPPVVRVARGYTF
v_gene: TRBV27; d_gene: -; abundance: -; j_gene: TRBJ1-1; CDR3nt: TGTGCCAGCAGTTTACGAGGGTTTGGTACTGAAGCTTTCTTT; CDR3aa: CASSLRGFGTEAFF
v_gene: TRBV4-2; d_gene: -; abundance: -; j_gene: TRBJ1-3; CDR3nt: TGTGCCAGCAGCCAAGAACTTCGGCAGGGGTCTGGAAACACCATATATTTT; CDR3aa: CASSQELRQGSGNTIYF
v_gene: TRBV5-8; d_gene: TRBD1; abundance: few; j_gene: TRBJ1-5; CDR3nt: TGTGCCAGCAGCTTGGGCGACAGGGCTAATCAGCCCCAGCATTTT; CDR3aa: CASSLGDRANQPQHF
v_gene: TRBV5-1; d_gene: TRBD2; abundance: once; j_gene: TRBJ2-1; CDR3nt: TGCGCCAGCAGCGACCTCGGGGGGGCACCTTACAATGAGCAGTTCTTC; CDR3aa: CASSDLGGAPYNEQFF
v_gene: TRBV29-1; d_gene: TRBD2; abundance: -; j_gene: TRBJ2-1; CDR3nt: TGCAGCGTCCCCGGGCCCGGACTAGCGGGAGGAGGAGTCTACAATGAGCAGTTCTTC; CDR3aa: CSVPGPGLAGGGVYNEQFF
v_gene: TRBV11-3; d_gene: -; abundance: -; j_gene: TRBJ2-7; CDR3nt: TGTGCCAGCAGCTTAGCCAGGCTCACTTACGAGCAGTACTTC; CDR3aa: CASSLARLTYEQYF
v_gene: TRBV7-9; d_gene: -; abundance: -; j_gene: TRBJ1-2; CDR3nt: TGTGCCAGCAGCCTTCCCGACAGCGCCACTAACTATGGCTACACCTTC; CDR3aa: CASSLPDSATNYGYTF
v_gene: TRBV4-1; d_gene: -; abundance: -; j_gene: TRBJ2-3; CDR3nt: TGCGCCAGCAGCCAAGATAAGTCTACGGGAGAGGCAGATACGCAGTATTTT; CDR3aa: CASSQDKSTGEADTQYF
v_gene: TRBV6-5; d_gene: -; abundance: -; j_gene: TRBJ1-2; CDR3nt: TGTGCCAGCAGGGGCCTCTATGGCTACACCTTC; CDR3aa: CASRGLYGYTF
v_gene: TRBV2; d_gene: -; abundance: -; j_gene: TRBJ2-3; CDR3nt: TGTGCCAGCAGCGGCAGGCCCACCCATACGCAGTATTTT; CDR3aa: CASSGRPTHTQYF
v_gene: TRBV9; d_gene: -; abundance: -; j_gene: TRBJ2-5; CDR3nt: TGTGCCAGCAGCGGGATTGGGGGCTGGGAGACCCAGTACTTC; CDR3aa: CASSGIGGWETQYF
v_gene: TRBV27; d_gene: TRBD1; abundance: -; j_gene: TRBJ1-4; CDR3nt: TGTGCCAGCAGTTCCACAGGGGTTGGTAATGAAAAACTGTTTTTT; CDR3aa: CASSSTGVGNEKLFF
v_gene: TRBV7-6; d_gene: TRBD2; abundance: -; j_gene: TRBJ2-7; CDR3nt: TGTGCCAGCAGCGCCACGCTAGCGGGAGGAGGCTACGAGCAGTACTTC; CDR3aa: CASSATLAGGGYEQYF
v_gene: TRBV14; d_gene: TRBD2; abundance: -; j_gene: TRBJ2-1; CDR3nt: TGTGCCAGCAGCCAAGCTTCTAGCGGCTACAATGAGCAGTTCTTC; CDR3aa: CASSQASSGYNEQFF
v_gene: TRBV6-5; d_gene: TRBD1; abundance: -; j_gene: TRBJ2-7; CDR3nt: TGTGCCAGCAGTCCTCCGGGACAGTCCTACGAGCAGTACTTC; CDR3aa: CASSPPGQSYEQYF
v_gene: TRBV2; d_gene: TRBD1; abundance: -; j_gene: TRBJ2-7; CDR3nt: TGTGCCAGCAGCCGGGACAGCCCCTACGAGCAGTACTTC; CDR3aa: CASSRDSPYEQYF
v_gene: TRBV19; d_gene: TRBD2; abundance: -; j_gene: TRBJ2-1; CDR3nt: TGTGCCAGTAGTAACCGTGGGACTAGCGGGGGGTTTGGGGTCTACAATGAGCAGTTCTTC; CDR3aa: CASSNRGTSGGFGVYNEQFF
v_gene: TRBV2; d_gene: TRBD1; abundance: -; j_gene: TRBJ1-5; CDR3nt: TGTGCCAGCAGTGAAAGGGGGCTTCAGCCCCAGCATTTT; CDR3aa: CASSERGLQPQHF
v_gene: TRBV11-2; d_gene: TRBD1; abundance: -; j_gene: TRBJ2-7; CDR3nt: TGTGCCAGCAGCTTTGGGGACAGCTACGAGCAGTACTTC; CDR3aa: CASSFGDSYEQYF
v_gene: TRBV4-1; d_gene: -; abundance: -; j_gene: TRBJ1-3; CDR3nt: TGCGCCAGCAGCCAAGGACCCGGGGGCTCTGGAAACACCATATATTTT; CDR3aa: CASSQGPGGSGNTIYF
v_gene: TRBV4-1; d_gene: -; abundance: -; j_gene: TRBJ2-5; CDR3nt: TGCGCCAGCAGCCAGGTTCTGGGGGGGGGCTTGTGGGAGACCCAGTACTTC; CDR3aa: CASSQVLGGGLWETQYF